These T cell receptor beta chains were read from a single sample in a study of long-term antiretroviral therapy in people with HIV. Measured with immunoSEQ multiplex PCR; TCRdb has only the in-frame clones, and not every one. The repertoire consists of roughly 12,000 clones, with under 85% occurring once and the leading ten covering under 20%. Sequences were derived from unsorted PBMCs, sampled 3.4 years after starting antiretroviral therapy. All receptors derive from a middle-aged man with HIV. Each CDR3 is given with its conserved first and last residue. D genes are given only for firm matches. Clone size is stated in some rows and not others, as once, few, many or a class when expanded.

d_call: TRBD2; v_call: TRBV29-1; clone_size: NA; j_call: TRBJ2-1; cdr3_nt: TGCAGCGTTGCCCCCGGACTAGCGGGAGTAAATGAGCAGTTCTTC; cdr3_aa: CSVAPGLAGVNEQFF
d_call: TRBD2; v_call: TRBV19; clone_size: few; j_call: TRBJ2-7; cdr3_nt: TGTGCCAGTAGTTCGCCTAGCGGGAGGGCGGGGGAGCAGTACTTC; cdr3_aa: CASSSPSGRAGEQYF
d_call: TRBD1; v_call: TRBV9; clone_size: NA; j_call: TRBJ1-5; cdr3_nt: TGTGCCAGCAGCTCAGGGGAAAGGGACAGTCAGCCCCAGCATTTT; cdr3_aa: CASSSGERDSQPQHF
d_call: TRBD1; v_call: TRBV5-5; clone_size: NA; j_call: TRBJ1-2; cdr3_nt: TGTGCCAGCAGCACAACAGGGGACTCCTATGGCTACACCTTC; cdr3_aa: CASSTTGDSYGYTF
d_call: TRBD2; v_call: TRBV9; clone_size: NA; j_call: TRBJ2-1; cdr3_nt: TGTGCCAGCAGCGTTTTTTCCCCGACTAGCGGGAGGATAGATGAGCAGTTCTTC; cdr3_aa: CASSVFSPTSGRIDEQFF
d_call: NA; v_call: TRBV5-5; clone_size: NA; j_call: TRBJ1-5; cdr3_nt: TGTGCCAGCAGCTTACAAATGCCCGGGAATCAGCCCCAGCATTTT; cdr3_aa: CASSLQMPGNQPQHF
d_call: NA; v_call: TRBV19; clone_size: NA; j_call: TRBJ2-1; cdr3_nt: TGTGCCAGTAGTATCCCTCGAGGGCCGGCTTTGAATGAGCAGTTCTTC; cdr3_aa: CASSIPRGPALNEQFF
d_call: TRBD2; v_call: TRBV28; clone_size: NA; j_call: TRBJ2-3; cdr3_nt: TGTGCCAGCAGTTTTTCGGGGGGGGATACGCAGTATTTT; cdr3_aa: CASSFSGGDTQYF
d_call: NA; v_call: TRBV6-5; clone_size: NA; j_call: TRBJ1-1; cdr3_nt: TGTGCCAGCAGGGCCCAGCCCATGAACACTGAAGCTTTCTTT; cdr3_aa: CASRAQPMNTEAFF
d_call: TRBD1; v_call: TRBV4-3; clone_size: NA; j_call: TRBJ2-2; cdr3_nt: TGCGCCAGCAGCCTAGGGGGCGCGAACACCGGGGAGCTGTTTTTT; cdr3_aa: CASSLGGANTGELFF
d_call: TRBD1; v_call: TRBV19; clone_size: few; j_call: TRBJ2-7; cdr3_nt: TGTGCCAGTAGTATCGGGACAGAACACTACGAGCAGTACTTC; cdr3_aa: CASSIGTEHYEQYF
d_call: NA; v_call: TRBV5-6; clone_size: NA; j_call: TRBJ2-3; cdr3_nt: TGTGCCAGCAGTGGACAAACTAGCACAGATACGCAGTATTTT; cdr3_aa: CASSGQTSTDTQYF
d_call: TRBD1; v_call: TRBV29-1; clone_size: NA; j_call: TRBJ1-2; cdr3_nt: TGCAGCGCCAACTTAGGGGAAAGGACAGGAAGCTATGGCTACACCTTC; cdr3_aa: CSANLGERTGSYGYTF
d_call: NA; v_call: TRBV21-1; clone_size: NA; j_call: TRBJ1-2; cdr3_nt: TGTGCCAGCAGCAAACTCCCGACAGGGAAGGGGTCGACCTATGGCTACACCTTC; cdr3_aa: CASSKLPTGKGSTYGYTF
d_call: NA; v_call: TRBV4-3; clone_size: medium-sized; j_call: TRBJ1-1; cdr3_nt: TGCGCCAGCAGCCAAGATAAGGGAGTGAGAACTGAAGCTTTCTTT; cdr3_aa: CASSQDKGVRTEAFF
d_call: TRBD2; v_call: TRBV7-6; clone_size: NA; j_call: TRBJ2-3; cdr3_nt: TGTGCCAGCAGCTTAGGGACTAGCGGGACAGATACGCAGTATTTT; cdr3_aa: CASSLGTSGTDTQYF
d_call: NA; v_call: TRBV27; clone_size: NA; j_call: TRBJ2-2; cdr3_nt: TGTGCCAGCAGGCGACAACTCCCGACGGACACCGGGGAGCTGTTTTTT; cdr3_aa: CASRRQLPTDTGELFF
d_call: NA; v_call: TRBV5-1; clone_size: once; j_call: TRBJ2-7; cdr3_nt: TGCGCCAGCAGCAACCAGGGTATGTCGGGCGAGCAGTACTTC; cdr3_aa: CASSNQGMSGEQYF
d_call: TRBD1; v_call: TRBV11-2; clone_size: NA; j_call: TRBJ1-4; cdr3_nt: TGTGCCAGCAGCTTAAACAGGGGCAATGAAAAACTGTTTTTT; cdr3_aa: CASSLNRGNEKLFF
d_call: TRBD2; v_call: TRBV27; clone_size: NA; j_call: TRBJ2-1; cdr3_nt: TGTGCCAGCAGTTTCCCCAGCGGGAGGTACAATGAGCAGTTCTTC; cdr3_aa: CASSFPSGRYNEQFF
d_call: TRBD2; v_call: TRBV15; clone_size: NA; j_call: TRBJ2-1; cdr3_nt: TGTGCCACCTTACTAGCGGGAGACTACAATGAGCAGTTCTTC; cdr3_aa: CATLLAGDYNEQFF
d_call: NA; v_call: TRBV18; clone_size: NA; j_call: TRBJ1-5; cdr3_nt: TGTGCCAGCTCACCTTGGGACGGAAGCAATCAGCCCCAGCATTTT; cdr3_aa: CASSPWDGSNQPQHF
d_call: NA; v_call: TRBV7-2; clone_size: once; j_call: TRBJ1-3; cdr3_nt: TGTGCCAGCAGCTTAGCAGTGGGAGGCTACGGAGAGTGGGATTTT; cdr3_aa: CASSLAVGGYGEWDF
d_call: NA; v_call: TRBV5-4; clone_size: NA; j_call: TRBJ1-1; cdr3_nt: TGTGCCAGCAGCTTGCGTTGGGGGAACACTGAAGCTTTCTTT; cdr3_aa: CASSLRWGNTEAFF
d_call: NA; v_call: TRBV9; clone_size: NA; j_call: TRBJ2-7; cdr3_nt: TGTGCCAGCAGCGTAGCCCCCGCCCCCGAGTTTGGTTACTACGAGCAGTACTTC; cdr3_aa: CASSVAPAPEFGYYEQYF
d_call: TRBD1; v_call: TRBV14; clone_size: few; j_call: TRBJ1-1; cdr3_nt: TGTGCCAGCAGCTCCTGGACAGGGCCGAACACTGAAGCTTTCTTT; cdr3_aa: CASSSWTGPNTEAFF
d_call: TRBD1; v_call: TRBV28; clone_size: NA; j_call: TRBJ2-7; cdr3_nt: TGTGCCAGCAGTTTATATTTCCAGGGGGCTAGTGAGCAGTACTTC; cdr3_aa: CASSLYFQGASEQYF
d_call: NA; v_call: TRBV28; clone_size: NA; j_call: TRBJ2-6; cdr3_nt: TGTGCCAGCACCTTGGGGGGCTCTGGGGCCAACGTCCTGACTTTC; cdr3_aa: CASTLGGSGANVLTF
d_call: NA; v_call: TRBV4-3; clone_size: NA; j_call: TRBJ2-2; cdr3_nt: TGCGCCAGCAGCCAAGTAGTTGACACCGGGGAGCTGTTTTTT; cdr3_aa: CASSQVVDTGELFF
d_call: NA; v_call: TRBV27; clone_size: NA; j_call: TRBJ1-5; cdr3_nt: TGTGCCAGCAGTTTATTGGGGAAAGATCAGCCCCAGCATTTT; cdr3_aa: CASSLLGKDQPQHF
d_call: NA; v_call: TRBV6-8; clone_size: NA; j_call: TRBJ2-4; cdr3_nt: TGTGCCAGCACCCTGATTCAGTACTTC; cdr3_aa: CASTLIQYF
d_call: NA; v_call: TRBV13; clone_size: NA; j_call: TRBJ2-7; cdr3_nt: TGTGCCAGCAGATCTACCGGGAGAAGGGACGAGCAGTACTTC; cdr3_aa: CASRSTGRRDEQYF
d_call: TRBD1; v_call: TRBV6-6; clone_size: NA; j_call: TRBJ2-7; cdr3_nt: TGTGCCAGCAGTTACCTGGACAGGCGCTCCTACGAGCAGTACTTC; cdr3_aa: CASSYLDRRSYEQYF
d_call: NA; v_call: TRBV5-1; clone_size: NA; j_call: TRBJ1-2; cdr3_nt: TGCGCCAGCAGCAAACCCCGGAACGACGGCAACTATGGCTACACCTTC; cdr3_aa: CASSKPRNDGNYGYTF
d_call: NA; v_call: TRBV29-1; clone_size: NA; j_call: TRBJ2-7; cdr3_nt: TGCAGCGTTGACGGTGCAGGGGCGAACGAGCAGTACTTC; cdr3_aa: CSVDGAGANEQYF
d_call: TRBD1; v_call: TRBV5-6; clone_size: NA; j_call: TRBJ2-5; cdr3_nt: TGTGCCAGCAGCTTGGCTGACAGGGTTGGTGAGACCCAGTACTTC; cdr3_aa: CASSLADRVGETQYF
d_call: NA; v_call: TRBV27; clone_size: NA; j_call: TRBJ2-5; cdr3_nt: TGTGCCAGCAGCAGCCTTCTAGCGTCTTCTGATCAAGAGACCCAGTACTTC; cdr3_aa: CASSSLLASSDQETQYF
d_call: NA; v_call: TRBV10-2; clone_size: NA; j_call: TRBJ2-1; cdr3_nt: TGCGCCAGCAGTGAGTCAGGAGGGGTGCAGTTCTTC; cdr3_aa: CASSESGGVQFF
d_call: NA; v_call: TRBV2; clone_size: NA; j_call: TRBJ1-2; cdr3_nt: TGTGCCAGCAGTGATAATGGCTACACCTTC; cdr3_aa: CASSDNGYTF
d_call: TRBD2; v_call: TRBV28; clone_size: NA; j_call: TRBJ2-7; cdr3_nt: TGTGCCAGCAGTCCGGGACTAGCGGCCTACGAGCAGTACTTC; cdr3_aa: CASSPGLAAYEQYF
d_call: NA; v_call: TRBV14; clone_size: NA; j_call: TRBJ2-7; cdr3_nt: TGTGCCAGCAGCCAAGATGGGCGGGGATACGAGCAGTACTTC; cdr3_aa: CASSQDGRGYEQYF
d_call: NA; v_call: TRBV18; clone_size: NA; j_call: TRBJ1-5; cdr3_nt: TGTGCCAGTACTGGAAGGGAGCGAAATCAGCCCCAGCATTTT; cdr3_aa: CASTGRERNQPQHF
d_call: NA; v_call: TRBV30; clone_size: NA; j_call: TRBJ1-1; cdr3_nt: TGTGCCTGGAGTGTACAGGTTTTGTACACTGAAGCTTTCTTT; cdr3_aa: CAWSVQVLYTEAFF